Listed below are T cell receptor beta chains from one sample, sequenced in a study of blood T cell repertoires in COVID-19. Profiled with immunoSEQ multiplex PCR; TCRdb holds only in-frame clones, not every one. The sample shows about 200,000 clones, just over 85% of them seen only once. Material: peripheral blood. Receptor source: a man aged 45-65 years with acute or convalescent COVID-19. The CDR3 runs from the conserved cysteine through the conserved F or W. A D gene is named only where the DNA matches it firmly. Clone size is shown for a subset of rows, as once, few, many or a class of expanded clone.

d_call,j_call,v_call,clone_size,cdr3_aa,cdr3_nt
NA,TRBJ1-6,TRBV6-5,NA,CASSPDNPYNSPLHF,TGTGCCAGCAGTCCGGACAACCCCTATAATTCACCCCTCCACTTT
TRBD1,TRBJ2-7,TRBV5-1,NA,CASSIGQDYEQYF,TGCGCCAGCAGCATCGGACAGGACTACGAGCAGTACTTC
TRBD1,TRBJ1-1,TRBV29-1,NA,CSGRQGAGTEAFF,TGCAGCGGTCGACAGGGGGCTGGGACTGAAGCTTTCTTT
NA,TRBJ1-1,TRBV2,NA,CASRLDESRMEAFF,TGTGCCAGCAGGCTAGACGAGAGTAGGATGGAGGCTTTCTTT
NA,TRBJ1-1,TRBV6-5,NA,CASSPAGKGDTEAFF,TGTGCCAGCAGTCCCGCAGGAAAGGGGGACACTGAAGCTTTCTTT
TRBD1,TRBJ1-5,TRBV5-6,few,CASSYGGTGNSQPQHF,TGTGCCAGCAGCTACGGGGGGACAGGGAACTCTCAGCCCCAGCATTTT
TRBD1,TRBJ2-4,TRBV6-5,NA,CASSDDRVGKNIQYF,TGTGCCAGCAGCGACGACAGGGTTGGCAAAAACATTCAGTACTTC
TRBD1,TRBJ2-3,TRBV18,NA,CASSRYPGQTTDTQYF,TGTGCCAGCTCACGGTACCCGGGACAGACTACAGATACGCAGTATTTT
NA,TRBJ2-7,TRBV6-5,NA,CASRPGLPYEQYF,TGTGCCAGCAGGCCGGGTCTTCCTTACGAGCAGTACTTC
TRBD2,TRBJ2-5,TRBV19,NA,CASSATGTSVETQYF,TGTGCCAGTAGTGCGACCGGGACTAGTGTCGAGACCCAGTACTTC
NA,TRBJ2-2,TRBV5-1,few,CASSRLGLTNTGELFF,TGCGCCAGCAGCCGACTAGGTCTAACTAACACCGGGGAGCTGTTTTTT
NA,TRBJ1-3,TRBV4-1,medium-sized,CASSQSGYKTGNTIYF,TGCGCCAGCAGCCAATCGGGGTACAAAACGGGAAACACCATATATTTT
NA,TRBJ2-7,TRBV19,NA,CASSALDSSSYEQYF,TGTGCCAGTTCTGCCCTGGACTCGAGCTCCTACGAGCAGTACTTC
NA,TRBJ1-3,TRBV2,NA,CASGGAGNTIYF,TGTGCCAGCGGAGGGGCTGGAAACACCATATATTTT
NA,TRBJ1-5,TRBV30,NA,CAWISPLWGLRSQPQHF,TGTGCCTGGATCTCCCCCTTGTGGGGGCTCCGGTCTCAGCCCCAGCATTTT
NA,TRBJ2-7,TRBV5-1,once,CASSGGGNEQYF,TGCGCCAGCAGTGGCGGAGGAAACGAGCAGTACTTC
NA,TRBJ1-4,TRBV15,NA,CASSRNSATNEKLFF,TGTGCCAGCAGCAGAAACTCCGCAACTAATGAAAAACTGTTTTTT
NA,TRBJ1-6,TRBV6-4,NA,CASSDSRRQINSSYNSPLHF,TGTGCCAGCAGTGACAGTCGCAGACAGATTAATAGCTCCTATAATTCACCCCTCCACTTT
NA,TRBJ1-5,TRBV6-5,NA,CASSYNTNSNQPQHF,TGTGCCAGCAGTTACAACACAAATAGCAATCAGCCCCAGCATTTT
NA,TRBJ2-7,TRBV7-7,NA,CASTQGGEQYF,TGTGCCAGCACCCAGGGGGGCGAGCAGTACTTC
NA,TRBJ1-4,TRBV5-1,NA,CASSLQGVTNEKLFF,TGCGCCAGCAGCTTACAGGGTGTAACTAATGAAAAACTGTTTTTT
TRBD1,TRBJ1-5,TRBV7-8,NA,CASSHDRVRSNQPQHF,TGTGCCAGCAGCCACGACAGGGTTAGAAGCAATCAGCCCCAGCATTTT
TRBD2,TRBJ2-3,TRBV7-9,NA,CASSHRIAGGPDTQYF,TGTGCCAGCAGCCACCGGATAGCGGGGGGGCCAGATACGCAGTATTTT